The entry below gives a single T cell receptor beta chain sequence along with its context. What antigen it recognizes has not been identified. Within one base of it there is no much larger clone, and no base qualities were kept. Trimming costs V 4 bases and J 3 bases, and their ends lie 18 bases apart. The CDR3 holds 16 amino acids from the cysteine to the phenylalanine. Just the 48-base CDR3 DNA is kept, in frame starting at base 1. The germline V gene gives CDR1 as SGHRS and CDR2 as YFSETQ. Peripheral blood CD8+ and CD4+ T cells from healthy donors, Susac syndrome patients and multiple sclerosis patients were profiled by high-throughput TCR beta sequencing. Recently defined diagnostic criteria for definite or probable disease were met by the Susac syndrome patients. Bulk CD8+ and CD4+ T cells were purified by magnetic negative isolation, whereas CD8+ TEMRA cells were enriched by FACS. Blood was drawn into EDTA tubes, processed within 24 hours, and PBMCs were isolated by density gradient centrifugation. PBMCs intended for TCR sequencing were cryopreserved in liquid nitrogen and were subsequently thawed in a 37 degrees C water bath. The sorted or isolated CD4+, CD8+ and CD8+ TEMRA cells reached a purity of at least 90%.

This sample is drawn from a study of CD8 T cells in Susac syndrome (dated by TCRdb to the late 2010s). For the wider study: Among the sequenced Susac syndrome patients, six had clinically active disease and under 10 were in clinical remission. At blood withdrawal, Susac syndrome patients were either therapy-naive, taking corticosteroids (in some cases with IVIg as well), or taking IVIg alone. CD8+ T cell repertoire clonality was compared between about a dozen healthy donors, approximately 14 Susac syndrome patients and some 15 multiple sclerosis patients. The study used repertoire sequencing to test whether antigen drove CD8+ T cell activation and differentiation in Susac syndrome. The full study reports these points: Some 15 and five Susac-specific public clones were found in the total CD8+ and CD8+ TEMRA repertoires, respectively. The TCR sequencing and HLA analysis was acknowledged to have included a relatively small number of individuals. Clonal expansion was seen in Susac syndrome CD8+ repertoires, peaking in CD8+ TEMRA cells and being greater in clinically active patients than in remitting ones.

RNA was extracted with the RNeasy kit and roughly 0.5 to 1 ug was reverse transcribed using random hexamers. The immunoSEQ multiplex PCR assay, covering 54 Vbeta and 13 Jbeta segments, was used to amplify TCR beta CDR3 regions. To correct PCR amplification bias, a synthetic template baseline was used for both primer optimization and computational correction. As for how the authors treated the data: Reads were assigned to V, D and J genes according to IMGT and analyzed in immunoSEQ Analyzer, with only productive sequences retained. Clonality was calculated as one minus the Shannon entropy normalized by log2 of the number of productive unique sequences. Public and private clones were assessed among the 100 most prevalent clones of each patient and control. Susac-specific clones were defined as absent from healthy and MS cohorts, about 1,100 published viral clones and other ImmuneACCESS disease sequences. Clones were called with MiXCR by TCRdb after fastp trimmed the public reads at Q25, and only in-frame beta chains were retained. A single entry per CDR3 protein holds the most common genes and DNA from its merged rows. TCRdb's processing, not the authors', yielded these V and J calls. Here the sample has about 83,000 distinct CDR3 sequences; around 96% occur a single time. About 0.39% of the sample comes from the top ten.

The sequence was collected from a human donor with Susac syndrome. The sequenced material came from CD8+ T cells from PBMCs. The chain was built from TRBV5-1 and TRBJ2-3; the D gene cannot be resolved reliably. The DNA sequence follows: TGCGCCAGCAGCCCACTTATCCCGCGGAAGACAGATACGCAGTATTTT. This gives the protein CASSPLIPRKTDTQYF.